The present TCR beta chain was sequenced within a study of blood T cell repertoires in COVID-19. Across the whole study: The cDNA or gDNA used as material had been derived from T cells, B-cell-depleted T cells, or PBMCs.

As processed by the authors: Reference gene primers were amplified, and this amplification served to estimate nucleated cell counts. Repertoires were generated with immunoSEQ multiplex PCR, while TCRdb's copy carries only in-frame clones and drops some. V and J calls plus clone size are reproduced from that table; the DNA served to infer D and trimming. The sample comprises 240,000 or so clones, about four fifths of which are singletons, and roughly 3.4% rests with the top ten. The clonotype comes from a woman aged 18-29 years with acute or convalescent COVID-19. The sequencing input was peripheral blood.

In DNA form, the CDR3 reads TGCGCCAGCAGCCAAGAGGGTCCGCGGGTGGGGTACAATGAGCAGTTCTTC. It specifies CASSQEGPRVGYNEQFF. The chain is built from TRBV4-1 and TRBJ2-1; D is possibly TRBD2 (5 bases). The CDR3 runs to 17 residues. In germline, CDR1 is MGHRA, CDR2 YSYEKL. Trimming stripped 0 bases from V and 4 bases from J, with 16 bases between.